Listed below are T cell receptor beta chains from one sample, sequenced in a study of T cells after posttransplantation cyclophosphamide. Sequencing was performed with immunoSEQ multiplex PCR; in TCRdb, only in-frame clones are kept and a portion is missing. The sample lists over 9,000 clones, roughly 80% occurring once. Sequences were derived from PBMCs, sampled after allogeneic stem cell transplant with posttransplant cyclophosphamide. The receptors here all came from a female patient aged 50-59 years who received an allogeneic stem cell transplant from a related donor, was CMV-positive, and had no GVHD. The graft donor may be the source of some T cells. CDR3s include the opening cysteine and the closing phenylalanine or tryptophan. D genes are given only for firm matches. Clone size is not always given. Where it is, it says once, few, many or a class for expanded clones.

size	J	V	D	DNA	CDR3
NA	TRBJ1-6	TRBV19	NA	TGTGCCAGTAGTTTCGGGGGGCGAGATAATTCACCCCTCCACTTT	CASSFGGRDNSPLHF
NA	TRBJ1-2	TRBV4-1	NA	TGCGCCAGCAGCCAGGGGTTTCGGGGGGACTATGGCTACACCTTC	CASSQGFRGDYGYTF
NA	TRBJ2-2	TRBV7-9	NA	TGTGCCAGCACCAAAGAGAGAACAGGGACGGGCACCGGGGAGCTGTTTTTT	CASTKERTGTGTGELFF
NA	TRBJ1-5	TRBV19	TRBD1	TGTGCCACCGCGAAACGACAGGGGAATCAGCCCCAGCATTTT	CATAKRQGNQPQHF
NA	TRBJ1-1	TRBV7-2	TRBD1	TGTGCCAGCAGCTTTGACAGGGGCACTGAAGCTTTCTTT	CASSFDRGTEAFF
NA	TRBJ2-2	TRBV7-9	NA	TGTGCCAGCAGCCCATTGAGGAACACCGGGGAGCTGTTTTTT	CASSPLRNTGELFF
few	TRBJ2-7	TRBV4-3	TRBD2	TGCGCCAGCAGCCTAGGACTAGGGAGTTACGAGCAGTACTTC	CASSLGLGSYEQYF
NA	TRBJ2-1	TRBV6-5	NA	TGTGCCAGCAGACTACCGGGGAATGAGCAGTTCTTC	CASRLPGNEQFF
NA	TRBJ2-1	TRBV27	TRBD2	TGTGCCAGCAGTACCCTGGGACTAAACAATGAGCAGTTCTTC	CASSTLGLNNEQFF
few	TRBJ1-3	TRBV7-2	NA	TGTGCCAGCAGCTTAGTAAATGAGGACACCATATATTTT	CASSLVNEDTIYF
NA	TRBJ2-3	TRBV7-6	NA	TGTGCCAGCAGCGTAAGAGATTTAAATACGCAGTATTTT	CASSVRDLNTQYF
few	TRBJ1-2	TRBV14	NA	TGTGCCAGCAGCCAATACGCGGGGGGGACCTCCTATGGCTACACCTTC	CASSQYAGGTSYGYTF
NA	TRBJ1-5	TRBV19	NA	TGTGTCAGTAACGTTGAGGAGAGGAATAAACCCCAGCATTTT	CVSNVEERNKPQHF
few	TRBJ2-1	TRBV6-5	TRBD2	TGTGCCACCAGGACTAGCGGGGGTGGCTACAATGAGCAGTTCTTC	CATRTSGGGYNEQFF
NA	TRBJ1-6	TRBV5-1	TRBD1	TGCGCCAGCAGCTTATCTCCCGGGGACAGCTATAATTCACCCCTCCACTTT	CASSLSPGDSYNSPLHF
few	TRBJ2-1	TRBV28	NA	TGTGCCAGCACCGGCTACAATGAGCAGTTCTTC	CASTGYNEQFF
NA	TRBJ2-7	TRBV5-8	NA	TGTGCCAGCAGCTCCGACAAATACGAGCAGTACTTC	CASSSDKYEQYF
NA	TRBJ1-2	TRBV19	NA	TGTGCCAGTAGTTTCGGTGGTGAAAACTATGGCTACACCTTC	CASSFGGENYGYTF
NA	TRBJ1-1	TRBV19	TRBD1	TGTGCCAGTACTCACCCAATCTCCGGGACAGGGACGGCTGAAGCTTTCTTT	CASTHPISGTGTAEAFF
once	TRBJ2-7	TRBV7-6	TRBD1	TGTGCCAGCAGCTCAAGGGACAGGGGAGGGGAGCAGTACTTC	CASSSRDRGGEQYF
NA	TRBJ2-3	TRBV5-1	NA	TGCGCCAGCAGCCCCCAGCGACAGGATTTCACAGATACGCAGTATTTT	CASSPQRQDFTDTQYF
NA	TRBJ2-3	TRBV29-1	NA	TGCAGCGTTGAAACTTACCCTGACACAGATACGCAGTATTTT	CSVETYPDTDTQYF
few	TRBJ1-5	TRBV7-8	TRBD1	TGTGCCAGCAGCTTACGGGACAGGGGGCATTGGCCCCAGCATTTT	CASSLRDRGHWPQHF
NA	TRBJ2-5	TRBV5-1	TRBD2	TGCGCCAGCAGCTTGGGACTAGCGGGGCCCCGGGGGGAGACCCAGTACTTC	CASSLGLAGPRGETQYF
NA	TRBJ2-5	TRBV7-2	NA	TGTGCCAGCAGCATCTCCCCGGGACTGGGATTGGGGGAGACCCAGTACTTC	CASSISPGLGLGETQYF
few	TRBJ1-1	TRBV5-1	NA	TGCGCCAGCAGCTTGTCTCTTCGGACACTGAACACTGAAGCTTTCTTT	CASSLSLRTLNTEAFF
NA	TRBJ2-1	TRBV2	TRBD2	TGTGCCAACGATGTTAGCCCTGACCTAGCGGGTTTTGGGTACAATGAGCAGTTCTTC	CANDVSPDLAGFGYNEQFF
NA	TRBJ1-1	TRBV6-5	NA	TGTGCCAGCAGTCTCAATCGGGATCGAAGCACTGAAGCTTTCTTT	CASSLNRDRSTEAFF
NA	TRBJ2-7	TRBV7-3	TRBD1	TGTGCCAGCAGCTTAGCGACAGGGTACGAGCAGTACTTC	CASSLATGYEQYF
NA	TRBJ1-1	TRBV5-4	NA	TGTGCCAGCAGCTCGTACACTGAAGCTTTCTTT	CASSSYTEAFF
NA	TRBJ1-4	TRBV5-5	NA	TGTGCCAGCAGACCCACAGGCTCAACTAATGAAAAACTGTTTTTT	CASRPTGSTNEKLFF
NA	TRBJ1-5	TRBV7-2	TRBD1	TGTGCCAGCAGCCTACACAGGGGTGAGGGCCAGCCCCAGCATTTT	CASSLHRGEGQPQHF
NA	TRBJ2-5	TRBV2	NA	TGTGCCAGCAGTGGACTCAATACTCAAGAGACCCAGTACTTC	CASSGLNTQETQYF
NA	TRBJ1-4	TRBV5-5	NA	TGTGCCAGCAGCTTCATGGGGGGGGCAACTAATGAAAAACTGTTTTTT	CASSFMGGATNEKLFF
NA	TRBJ1-2	TRBV5-6	TRBD1	TGTGCCAGCAGCTATCGGGACAGTAACTATGGCTACACCTTC	CASSYRDSNYGYTF
NA	TRBJ1-6	TRBV6-5	TRBD1	TGTGCCAGCAGTTACCGGACAGGGTATAATTCACCCCTCCACTTT	CASSYRTGYNSPLHF
NA	TRBJ2-7	TRBV7-2	TRBD2	TGTGCCAGCAGCTTAGCGGGACTAGCGGGAAAAATCTACGAGCAGTACTTC	CASSLAGLAGKIYEQYF
NA	TRBJ2-7	TRBV23-1	NA	TGCGCCAGCAGTCAATCGCAGGGGGGCGAGCAGTACTTC	CASSQSQGGEQYF
NA	TRBJ2-7	TRBV5-1	TRBD2	TGCGCCAGCAGCTTTACGGGACTAGCTGGGGAGCAGTACTTC	CASSFTGLAGEQYF
few	TRBJ2-2	TRBV6-6	TRBD1	TGTGCCAGCACCCTGGGACAGGGGACTTACACCGGGGAGCTGTTTTTT	CASTLGQGTYTGELFF
few	TRBJ2-7	TRBV2	TRBD1	TGTGCCAGCAGTGAATTACGAAGGACAGGGCCTTCCTACGAGCAGTACTTC	CASSELRRTGPSYEQYF
NA	TRBJ1-2	TRBV9	TRBD1	TGTGCCAGCAGCGTAGGGGACAGTTCTAACTATGGCTACACCTTC	CASSVGDSSNYGYTF
NA	TRBJ1-2	TRBV29-1	NA	TGCAGCGTTGAAGGCCTGGGGGCGAACTATGGCTACACCTTC	CSVEGLGANYGYTF
few	TRBJ1-1	TRBV30	TRBD1	TGTGCCTGGAGTCCTCACAGGGGTGGGGACACTGAAGCTTTCTTT	CAWSPHRGGDTEAFF
NA	TRBJ2-1	TRBV19	NA	TGTGCCAGTACCGCAGCCCCCCAGGGAGGTGAGCAGTTCTTC	CASTAAPQGGEQFF
NA	TRBJ2-2	TRBV5-1	NA	TGCGCCAGCAGCTTGGCCGGCGGGGCGGGACCCGGGGAGCTGTTTTTT	CASSLAGGAGPGELFF
large	TRBJ2-7	TRBV5-1	NA	TGCGCCAGCAGCTTGGACCTGACAGGCGGCGAGCAGTACTTC	CASSLDLTGGEQYF